The TCR beta chain under discussion was sequenced for a study of blood T cell repertoires in COVID-19. About the study: Samples taken during acute and convalescent COVID-19 were collected in the United States, Italy and Spain. PBMCs, B-cell-depleted T cells, or T cells were the source of the cDNA or gDNA that made up the material.

The CDR3 length is 12 residues. In germline, CDR1 is GTSNPN, CDR2 SVGIG (reference sequence). In the study's own analysis: Reference gene primer amplification yielded estimated nucleated cell counts. TCRdb keeps only in-frame clones here, not all; method: immunoSEQ multiplex PCR. The DNA was the basis for D and trimming; V, J and clone size are from that table. Here the sample spans about 87,000 clones, over 80% being singletons. The gene calls are TRBV30 and TRBJ1-1; D gene uncertain. The specimen was peripheral blood. This TCR came from an older woman with acute or convalescent COVID-19. The CDR3: CASGGRSTEAFF. The CDR3 region has the DNA TGTGCTTCCGGCGGTCGGTCCACTGAAGCTTTCTTT.